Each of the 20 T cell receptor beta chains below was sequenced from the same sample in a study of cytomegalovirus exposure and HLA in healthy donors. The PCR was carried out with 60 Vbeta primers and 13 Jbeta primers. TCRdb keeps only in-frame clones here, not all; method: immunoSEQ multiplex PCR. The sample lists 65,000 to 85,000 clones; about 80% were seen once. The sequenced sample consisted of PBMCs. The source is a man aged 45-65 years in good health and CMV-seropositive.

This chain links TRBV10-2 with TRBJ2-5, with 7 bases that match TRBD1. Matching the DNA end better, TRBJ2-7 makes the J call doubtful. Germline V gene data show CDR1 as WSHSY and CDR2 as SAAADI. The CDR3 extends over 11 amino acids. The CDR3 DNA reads TGCGCCACTTCAGGGGGCTACGAGCAGTACTTC. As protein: CATSGGYEQYF.

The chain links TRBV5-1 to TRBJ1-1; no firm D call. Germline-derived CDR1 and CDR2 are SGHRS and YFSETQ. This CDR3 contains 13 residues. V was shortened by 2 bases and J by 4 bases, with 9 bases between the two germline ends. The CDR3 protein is CASSLSWATEAFF. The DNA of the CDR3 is TGCGCCAGCAGCTTATCGTGGGCCACTGAAGCTTTCTTT.

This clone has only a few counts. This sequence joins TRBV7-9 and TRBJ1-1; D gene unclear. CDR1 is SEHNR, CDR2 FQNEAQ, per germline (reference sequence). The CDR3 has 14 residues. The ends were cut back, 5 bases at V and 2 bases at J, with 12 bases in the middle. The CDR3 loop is CASSPFFGNTEAFF. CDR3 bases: TGTGCCAGCAGCCCATTTTTCGGTAACACTGAAGCTTTCTTT.

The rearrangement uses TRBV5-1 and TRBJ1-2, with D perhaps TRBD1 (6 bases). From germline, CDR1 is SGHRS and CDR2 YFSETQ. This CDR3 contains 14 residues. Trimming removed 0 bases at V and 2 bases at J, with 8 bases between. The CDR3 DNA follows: TGCGCCAGCAGCTTGGGGACAGCCAACTATGGCTACACCTTC. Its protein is CASSLGTANYGYTF.

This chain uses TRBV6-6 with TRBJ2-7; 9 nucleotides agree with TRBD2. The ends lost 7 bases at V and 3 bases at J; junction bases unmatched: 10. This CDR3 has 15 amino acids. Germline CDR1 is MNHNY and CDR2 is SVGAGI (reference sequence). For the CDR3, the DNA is TGTGCCAGCAAGGTAGCGGGAGCGACCCACTACGAGCAGTACTTC. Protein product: CASKVAGATHYEQYF.

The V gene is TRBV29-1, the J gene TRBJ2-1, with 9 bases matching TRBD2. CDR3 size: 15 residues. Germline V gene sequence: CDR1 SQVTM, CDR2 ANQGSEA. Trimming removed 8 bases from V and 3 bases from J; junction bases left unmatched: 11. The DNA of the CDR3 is TGCAGCTCCCGTGGGGTAGCGGGAGACTACAATGAGCAGTTCTTC. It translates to CSSRGVAGDYNEQFF.

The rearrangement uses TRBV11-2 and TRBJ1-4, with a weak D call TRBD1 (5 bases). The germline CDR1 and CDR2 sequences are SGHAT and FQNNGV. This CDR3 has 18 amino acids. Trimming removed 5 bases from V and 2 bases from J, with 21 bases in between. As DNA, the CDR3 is TGTGCCAGCAGCCCCCGGGGGTGGCAGGGTGTTACTAATGAAAAACTGTTTTTT. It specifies CASSPRGWQGVTNEKLFF. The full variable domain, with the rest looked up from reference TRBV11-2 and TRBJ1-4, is EAGVAQSPRYKIIEKRQSVAFWCNPISGHATLYWYQQILGQGPKLLIQFQNNGVVDDSQLPKDRFSAERLKGVDSTLKIQPAKLEDSAVYLCASSPRGWQGVTNEKLFFGSGTQLSVL.

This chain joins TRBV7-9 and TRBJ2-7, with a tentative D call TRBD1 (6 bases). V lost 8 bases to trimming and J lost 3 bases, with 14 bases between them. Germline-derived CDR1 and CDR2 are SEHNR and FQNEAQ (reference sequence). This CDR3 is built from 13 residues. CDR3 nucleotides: TGTGCCAGCTTAAGGGGGAGCAACTACGAGCAGTACTTC. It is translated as CASLRGSNYEQYF.

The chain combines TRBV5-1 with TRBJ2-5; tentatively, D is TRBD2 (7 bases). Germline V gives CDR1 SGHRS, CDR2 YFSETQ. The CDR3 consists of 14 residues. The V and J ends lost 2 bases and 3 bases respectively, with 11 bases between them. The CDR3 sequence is CASSFRGGKETQYF. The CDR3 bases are TGCGCCAGCAGCTTTAGGGGGGGGAAAGAGACCCAGTACTTC.

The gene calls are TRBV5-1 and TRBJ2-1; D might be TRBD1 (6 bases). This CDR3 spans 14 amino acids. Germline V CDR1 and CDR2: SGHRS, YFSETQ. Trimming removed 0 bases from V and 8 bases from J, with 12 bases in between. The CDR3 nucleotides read TGCGCCAGCAGCTTGGTTGGGGGCTTCGATGAGCAGTTCTTC. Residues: CASSLVGGFDEQFF. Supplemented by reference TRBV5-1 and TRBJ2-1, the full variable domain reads KAGVTQTPRYLIKTRGQQVTLSCSPISGHRSVSWYQQTPGQGLQFLFEYFSETQRNKGNFPGRFSGRQFSNSRSEMNVSTLELGDSALYLCASSLVGGFDEQFFGPGTRLTVL.

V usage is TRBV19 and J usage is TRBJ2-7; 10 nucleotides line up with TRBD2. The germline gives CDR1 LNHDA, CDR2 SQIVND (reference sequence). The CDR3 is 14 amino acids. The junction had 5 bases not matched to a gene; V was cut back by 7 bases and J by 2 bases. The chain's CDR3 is CASTATSGAYEQYF. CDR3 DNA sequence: TGTGCCAGTACCGCCACTAGCGGGGCCTACGAGCAGTACTTC.

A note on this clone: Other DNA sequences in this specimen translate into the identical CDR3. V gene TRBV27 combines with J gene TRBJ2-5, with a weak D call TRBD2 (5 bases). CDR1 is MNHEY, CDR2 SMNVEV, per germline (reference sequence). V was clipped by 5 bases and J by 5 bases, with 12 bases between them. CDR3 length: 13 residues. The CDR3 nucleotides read TGTGCCAGCAGTCATCGTAGAGGGGAGACCCAGTACTTC. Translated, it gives CASSHRRGETQYF.

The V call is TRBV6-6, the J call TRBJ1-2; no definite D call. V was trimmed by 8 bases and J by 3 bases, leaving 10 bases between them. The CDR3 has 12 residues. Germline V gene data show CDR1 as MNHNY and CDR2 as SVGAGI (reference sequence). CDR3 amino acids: CASGRKDYGYTF. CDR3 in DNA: TGTGCCAGCGGGAGGAAGGACTATGGCTACACCTTC.

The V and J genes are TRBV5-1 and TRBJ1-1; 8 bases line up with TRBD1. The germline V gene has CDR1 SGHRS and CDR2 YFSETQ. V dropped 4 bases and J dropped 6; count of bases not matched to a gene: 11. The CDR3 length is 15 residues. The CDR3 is CASSPGGVLSAEAFF. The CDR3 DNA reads TGCGCCAGCAGCCCAGGGGGCGTTTTAAGTGCTGAAGCTTTCTTT.

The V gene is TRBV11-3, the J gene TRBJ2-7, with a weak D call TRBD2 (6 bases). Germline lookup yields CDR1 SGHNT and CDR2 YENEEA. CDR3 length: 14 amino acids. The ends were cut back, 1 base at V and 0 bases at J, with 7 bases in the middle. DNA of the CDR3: TGTGCCAGCAGCTTAGGGGACTCCTCCTACGAGCAGTACTTC. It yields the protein CASSLGDSSYEQYF.

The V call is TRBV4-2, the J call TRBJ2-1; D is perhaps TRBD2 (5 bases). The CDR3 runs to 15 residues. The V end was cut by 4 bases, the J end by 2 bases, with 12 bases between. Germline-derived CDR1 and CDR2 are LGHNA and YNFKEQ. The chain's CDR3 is CASSRSGGPYNEQFF. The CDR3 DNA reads TGTGCCAGCAGCCGGAGCGGAGGTCCCTACAATGAGCAGTTCTTC.

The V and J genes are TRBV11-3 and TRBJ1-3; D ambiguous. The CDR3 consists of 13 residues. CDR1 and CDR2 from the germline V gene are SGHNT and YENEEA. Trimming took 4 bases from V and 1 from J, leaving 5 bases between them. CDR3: CASSSVSGNTIYF. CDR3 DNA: TGTGCCAGCAGCTCGGTTTCTGGAAACACCATATATTTT.

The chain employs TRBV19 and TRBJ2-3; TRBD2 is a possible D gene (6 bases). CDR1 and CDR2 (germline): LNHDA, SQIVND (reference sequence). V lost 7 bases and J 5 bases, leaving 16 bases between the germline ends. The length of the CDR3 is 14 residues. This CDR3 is CASTQAFGGDTQYF. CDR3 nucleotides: TGTGCCAGTACCCAGGCATTCGGGGGAGATACGCAGTATTTT. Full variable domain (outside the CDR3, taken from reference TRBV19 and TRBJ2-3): DGGITQSPKYLFRKEGQNVTLSCEQNLNHDAMYWYRQDPGQGLRLIYYSQIVNDFQKGDIAEGYSVSREKKESFPLTVTSAQKNPTAFYLCASTQAFGGDTQYFGPGTRLTVL.

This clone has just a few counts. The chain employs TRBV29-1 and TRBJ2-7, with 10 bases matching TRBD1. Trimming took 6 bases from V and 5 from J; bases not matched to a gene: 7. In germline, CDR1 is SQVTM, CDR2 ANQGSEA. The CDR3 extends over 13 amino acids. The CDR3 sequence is CSVTGQGGNEQYF. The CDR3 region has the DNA TGCAGCGTCACAGGACAGGGGGGCAACGAGCAGTACTTC.

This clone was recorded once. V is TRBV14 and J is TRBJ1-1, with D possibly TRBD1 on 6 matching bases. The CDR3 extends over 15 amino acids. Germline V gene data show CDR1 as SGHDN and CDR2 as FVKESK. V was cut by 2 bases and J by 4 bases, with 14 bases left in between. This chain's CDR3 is CASSQRGAFFTEAFF. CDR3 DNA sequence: TGTGCCAGCAGCCAACGGGGGGCGTTCTTCACTGAAGCTTTCTTT.